This record covers a single TCR beta chain. Its matching antigen is unknown. V was cut by 1 base and J by 4 bases, with 11 bases left in between. CDR1 and CDR2 (germline): PRHDT, FYEKMQ (reference sequence). The CDR3 is 15 residues long. This sample was taken from a study of OX40 agonist ivuxolimab in advanced cancers. Study-wide context: Ivuxolimab, which is an agonistic anti-OX40 (CD134) antibody, was administered to the patients. Intravenous ivuxolimab was administered to patients every 2 weeks at 0.01 to 10 mg/kg.

Study-wide results and caveats: Clonal expansion was among the lowest in partial responders at 0.1-3.0 mg/kg, especially CD8+.

Some clones are missing from TCRdb's copy, which holds only in-frame ones; the method was immunoSEQ multiplex PCR. The table lists about 60,000 clones, approximately 83% of them singletons, with over 3% in the top ten. The chain has TRBV13 and TRBJ2-1; D is perhaps TRBD2 (7 bases). The TCR comes from an adult with an advanced solid tumor such as melanoma, head and neck, liver or kidney cancer. Here the sequenced sample was CD4+ or CD8+ T cells sorted from blood, taken in a trial of the OX40 agonist ivuxolimab. As DNA, the CDR3 is TGTGCCAGCAGCTTAGAGGGGGGGCAGTACAATGAGCAGTTCTTC. It codes for CASSLEGGQYNEQFF.